This passage covers 8 T cell receptor beta chains from one sample sequenced in a study of CD8 T cells in ankylosing spondylitis. MiXCR, run by TCRdb on the 5' RACE reads, gives a single entry per CDR3 protein. This sample has 200,000 to 250,000 distinct CDR3 sequences, with roughly a third found just once. Material: blood, either unsorted or a sorted T cell fraction (not recorded which). These receptors were taken from a male donor with ankylosing spondylitis or in good health (not recorded which).

The V gene is TRBV6-5, the J gene TRBJ2-2, with 12 bases that match TRBD2. The CDR3 has 17 residues. The germline CDR1 and CDR2 sequences are MNHEY and SVGAGI. J lost 6 bases, V lost 0 bases, and 5 bases had no gene match. CDR3 sequence reads: CASSYSGTSGLAGELFF. CDR3 in DNA: TGTGCCAGCAGTTACTCTGGGACTAGCGGGTTGGCCGGGGAGCTGTTTTTT.

This clonotype came up a few times. This chain links TRBV15 with TRBJ2-2; D is possibly TRBD1 (5 bases). The CDR3 spans 14 residues. V was pared by 3 bases and J by 4 bases, with 9 bases between. Germline values: CDR1 LNHNV, CDR2 YYDKDF (reference sequence). The CDR3 nucleotides are TGTGCCACCAGCAGGGCAGGGCTCACCGGGGAGCTGTTTTTT. It encodes CATSRAGLTGELFF.

This clonotype was seen a few times. The chain is built from TRBV11-2 and TRBJ1-1; D might be TRBD1 (5 bases). This CDR3 is 13 amino acids long. From germline, CDR1 is SGHAT and CDR2 FQNNGV. The germline V and J ends were trimmed by 2 bases and 4 bases, with 8 bases remaining between them. DNA for the CDR3: TGTGCCAGCAGCTTACAGGGCACCACTGAAGCTTTCTTT. Its translation is CASSLQGTTEAFF.

The J gene is TRBJ2-7, the V gene TRBV6-1; D unclear. CDR1 and CDR2 (germline): MNHNS, SASEGT. V lost 5 bases to trimming and J lost 2 bases, with 16 bases between them. The length of the CDR3 is 15 residues. The CDR3 reads CASSIYRAKTYEQYF. CDR3 bases: TGTGCCAGCAGTATATACCGGGCCAAAACCTACGAGCAGTACTTC.

This chain joins TRBV12-3 or TRBV12-4 and TRBJ2-5; D is ambiguous. The V gene lost 6 bases and the J gene lost 5 bases, with 13 bases spanning the gap. The CDR3 spans 13 residues. The CDR3 loop is CASSENRGETQYF. DNA of the CDR3: TGTGCCAGCAGCGAAAACCGTGGCGAGACCCAGTACTTC.

The chain joins TRBV6-1 to TRBJ1-5; D is unclear. CDR1 and CDR2 (germline): MNHNS, SASEGT. Deletions cut 6 bases from V and 0 bases from J, with 9 bases between. This CDR3 is built from 14 residues. DNA for the CDR3: TGTGCCAGCAGCCGAGGAGATAGCAATCAGCCCCAGCATTTT. Protein product: CASSRGDSNQPQHF.

This clonotype showed up just a few times. The chain links TRBV12-3 or TRBV12-4 to TRBJ2-7, with TRBD1 matching over 9 bases. The CDR3 has 15 residues. The V and J ends lost 2 bases and 4 bases, in that order; junction bases with no gene match: 6. The CDR3 region has the DNA TGTGCCAGCAGTTTACCGGGACAGGGAAGGTACGAGCAGTACTTC. Protein product: CASSLPGQGRYEQYF.

This clonotype was detected many times. V gene TRBV29-1 combines with J gene TRBJ2-3, with 8 bases lining up with TRBD1. Germline V lookup: CDR1 SQVTM, CDR2 ANQGSEA. CDR3 length: 12 amino acids. V dropped 6 bases and J dropped 2; count of bases not matched to a gene: 1. CDR3 coding DNA: TGCAGCGTGGACAGGGACACAGATACGCAGTATTTT. Translation gives CSVDRDTDTQYF.